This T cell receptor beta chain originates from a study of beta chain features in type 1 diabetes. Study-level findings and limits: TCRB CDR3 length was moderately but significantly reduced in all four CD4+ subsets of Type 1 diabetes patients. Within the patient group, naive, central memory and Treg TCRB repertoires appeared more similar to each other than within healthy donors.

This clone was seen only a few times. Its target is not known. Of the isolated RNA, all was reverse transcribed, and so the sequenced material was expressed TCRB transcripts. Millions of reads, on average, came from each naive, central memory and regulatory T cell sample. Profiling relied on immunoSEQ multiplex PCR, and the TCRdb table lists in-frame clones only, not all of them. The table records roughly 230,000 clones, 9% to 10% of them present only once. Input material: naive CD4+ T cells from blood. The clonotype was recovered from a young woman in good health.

In nucleotides, the CDR3 is TGTGCCTGGAGTGTACGGAGGCGAAACCAAGAGACCCAGTACTTC. As protein: CAWSVRRRNQETQYF. The J gene is TRBJ2-5, the V gene TRBV30; the D gene is possibly TRBD2 (5 bases). The CDR3 runs to 15 residues. The V end was cut by 0 bases, the J end by 0 bases, with 11 bases between. Per germline, CDR1 GTSNPN and CDR2 SVGIG (reference sequence).